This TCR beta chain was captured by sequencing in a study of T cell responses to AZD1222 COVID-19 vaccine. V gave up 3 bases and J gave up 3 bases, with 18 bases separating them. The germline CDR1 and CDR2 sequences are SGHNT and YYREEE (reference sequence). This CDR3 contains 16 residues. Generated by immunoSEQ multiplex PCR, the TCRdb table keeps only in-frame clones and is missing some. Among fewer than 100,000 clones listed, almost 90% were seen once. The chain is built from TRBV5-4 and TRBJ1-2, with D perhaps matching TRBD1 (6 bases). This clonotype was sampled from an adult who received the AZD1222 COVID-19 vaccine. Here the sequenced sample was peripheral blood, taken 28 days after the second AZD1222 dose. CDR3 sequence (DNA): TGTGCCAGCAGCTCGGCGGGGGGGCAGGTGGACTATGGCTACACCTTC. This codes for CASSSAGGQVDYGYTF.